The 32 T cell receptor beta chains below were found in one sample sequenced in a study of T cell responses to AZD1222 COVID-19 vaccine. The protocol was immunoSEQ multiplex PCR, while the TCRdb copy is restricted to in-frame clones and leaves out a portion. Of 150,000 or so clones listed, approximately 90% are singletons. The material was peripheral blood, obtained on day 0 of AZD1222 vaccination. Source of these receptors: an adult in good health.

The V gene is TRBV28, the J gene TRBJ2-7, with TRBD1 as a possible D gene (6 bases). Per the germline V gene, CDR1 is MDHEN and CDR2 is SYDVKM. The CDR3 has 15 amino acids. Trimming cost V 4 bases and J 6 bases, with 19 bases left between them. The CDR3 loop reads CASSSPSQGRSEQYF. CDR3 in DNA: TGTGCCAGCAGTTCACCGTCCCAGGGGCGGAGCGAGCAGTACTTC.

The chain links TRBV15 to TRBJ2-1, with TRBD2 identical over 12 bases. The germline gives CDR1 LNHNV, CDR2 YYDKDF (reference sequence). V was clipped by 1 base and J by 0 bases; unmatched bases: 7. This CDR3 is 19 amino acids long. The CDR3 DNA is TGTGCCACCAGCAGAGTTACTAGCGGGGGGTTTAGCTCCTACAATGAGCAGTTCTTC. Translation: CATSRVTSGGFSSYNEQFF. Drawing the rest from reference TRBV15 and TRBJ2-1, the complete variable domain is DAMVIQNPRYQVTQFGKPVTLSCSQTLNHNVMYWYQQKSSQAPKLLFHYYDKDFNNEADTPDNFQSRRPNTSFCFLDIRSPGLGDTAMYLCATSRVTSGGFSSYNEQFFGPGTRLTVL.

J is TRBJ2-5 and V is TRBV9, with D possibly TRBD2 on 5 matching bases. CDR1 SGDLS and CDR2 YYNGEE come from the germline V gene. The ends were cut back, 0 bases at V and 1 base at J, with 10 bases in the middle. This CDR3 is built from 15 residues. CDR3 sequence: CASSVALGSQETQYF. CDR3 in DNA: TGTGCCAGCAGCGTAGCACTAGGTTCCCAAGAGACCCAGTACTTC.

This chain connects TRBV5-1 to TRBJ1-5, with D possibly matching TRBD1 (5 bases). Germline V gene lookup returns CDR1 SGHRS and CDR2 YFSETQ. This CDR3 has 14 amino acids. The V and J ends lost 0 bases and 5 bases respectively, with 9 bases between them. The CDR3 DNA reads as TGCGCCAGCAGCTTGGCGCAGGGCGATCAGCCCCAGCATTTT. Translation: CASSLAQGDQPQHF.

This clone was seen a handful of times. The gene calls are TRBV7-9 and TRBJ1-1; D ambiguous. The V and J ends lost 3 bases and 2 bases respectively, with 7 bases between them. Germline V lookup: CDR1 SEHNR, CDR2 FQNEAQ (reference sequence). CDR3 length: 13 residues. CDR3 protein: CASSFVSNTEAFF. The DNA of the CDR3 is TGTGCCAGCAGCTTCGTCAGTAACACTGAAGCTTTCTTT.

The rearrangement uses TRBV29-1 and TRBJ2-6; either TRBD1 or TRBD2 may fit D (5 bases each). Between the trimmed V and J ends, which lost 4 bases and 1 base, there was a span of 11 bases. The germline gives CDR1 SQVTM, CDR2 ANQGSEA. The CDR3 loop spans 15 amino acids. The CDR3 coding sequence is TGCAGCGTTGCGGGGACGGCTTCTGGGGCCAACGTCCTGACTTTC. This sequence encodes CSVAGTASGANVLTF.

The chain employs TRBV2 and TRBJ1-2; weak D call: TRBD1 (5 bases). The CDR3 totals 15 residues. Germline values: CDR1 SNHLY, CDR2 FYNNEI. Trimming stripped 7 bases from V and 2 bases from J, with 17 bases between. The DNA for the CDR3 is TGTGCCAGCACCCCCGGGACCTCTCTCAACTATGGCTACACCTTC. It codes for CASTPGTSLNYGYTF.

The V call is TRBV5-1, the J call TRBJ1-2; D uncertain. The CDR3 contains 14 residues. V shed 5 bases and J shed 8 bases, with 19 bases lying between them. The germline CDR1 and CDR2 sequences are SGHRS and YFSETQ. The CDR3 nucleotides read TGCGCCAGCAGGATTCCGGGAGAGGCGGAAGGCTACACCTTC. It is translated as CASRIPGEAEGYTF.

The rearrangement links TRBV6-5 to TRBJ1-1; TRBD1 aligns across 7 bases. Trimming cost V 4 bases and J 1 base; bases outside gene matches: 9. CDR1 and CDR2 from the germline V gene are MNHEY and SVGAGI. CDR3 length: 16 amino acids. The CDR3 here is CASSSHDRAANTEAFF. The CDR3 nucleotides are TGTGCCAGCAGTTCCCATGACAGGGCTGCGAACACTGAAGCTTTCTTT.

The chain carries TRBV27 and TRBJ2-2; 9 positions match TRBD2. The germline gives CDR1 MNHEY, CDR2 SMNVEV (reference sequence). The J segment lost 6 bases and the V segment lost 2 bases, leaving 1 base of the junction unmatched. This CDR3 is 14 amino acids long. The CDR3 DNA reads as TGTGCCAGCAGTTTAGCGGGAGGGCCCGGGGAGCTGTTTTTT. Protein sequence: CASSLAGGPGELFF.

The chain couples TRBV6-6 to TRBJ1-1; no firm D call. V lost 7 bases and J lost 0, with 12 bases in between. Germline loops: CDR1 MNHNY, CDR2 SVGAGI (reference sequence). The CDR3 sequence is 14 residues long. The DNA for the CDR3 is TGTGCCAGCAAACTTGGACGGATGAACACTGAAGCTTTCTTT. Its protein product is CASKLGRMNTEAFF.

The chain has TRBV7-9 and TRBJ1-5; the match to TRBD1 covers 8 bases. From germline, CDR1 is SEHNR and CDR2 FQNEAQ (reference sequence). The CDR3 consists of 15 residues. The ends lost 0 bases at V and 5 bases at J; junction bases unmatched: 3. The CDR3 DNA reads TGTGCCAGCAGCTTAGCGCGGACAGGGCATCAGCCCCAGCATTTT. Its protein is CASSLARTGHQPQHF.

The CDR3: CASSLGGNQETQYF. CDR3 nucleotide sequence: TGCGCCAGCAGCTTGGGGGGTAACCAAGAGACCCAGTACTTC. V gene TRBV5-1 combines with J gene TRBJ2-5; D gene unclear. The CDR3 is 14 amino acids. Germline V gene data show CDR1 as SGHRS and CDR2 as YFSETQ. Trimming removed 0 bases from V and 0 bases from J, with 6 bases in between.

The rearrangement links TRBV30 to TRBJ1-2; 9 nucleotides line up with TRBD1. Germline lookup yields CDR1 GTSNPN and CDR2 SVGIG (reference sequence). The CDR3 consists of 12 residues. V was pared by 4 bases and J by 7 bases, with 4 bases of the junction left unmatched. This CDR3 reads CAWTGTGTGYTF. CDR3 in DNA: TGTGCCTGGACCGGGACAGGGACTGGCTACACCTTC.

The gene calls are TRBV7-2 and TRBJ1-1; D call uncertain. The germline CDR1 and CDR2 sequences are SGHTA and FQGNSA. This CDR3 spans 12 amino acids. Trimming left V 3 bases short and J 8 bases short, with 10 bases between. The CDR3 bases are TGTGCCAGCAGCTTGATACGACGGGAAGCTTTCTTT. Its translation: CASSLIRREAFF.

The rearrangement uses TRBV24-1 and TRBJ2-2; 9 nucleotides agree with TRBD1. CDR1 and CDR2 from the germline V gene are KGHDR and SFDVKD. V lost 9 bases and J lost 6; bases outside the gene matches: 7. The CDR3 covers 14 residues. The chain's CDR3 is CATGTGLEAGELFF. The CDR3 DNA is TGTGCCACCGGGACAGGGTTGGAGGCCGGGGAGCTGTTTTTT.

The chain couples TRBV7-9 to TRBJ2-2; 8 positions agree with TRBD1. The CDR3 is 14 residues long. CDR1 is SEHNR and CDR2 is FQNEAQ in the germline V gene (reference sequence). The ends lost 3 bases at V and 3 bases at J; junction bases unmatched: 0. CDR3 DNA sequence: TGTGCCAGCAGCTTGGACAGGGACACCGGGGAGCTGTTTTTT. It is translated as CASSLDRDTGELFF.

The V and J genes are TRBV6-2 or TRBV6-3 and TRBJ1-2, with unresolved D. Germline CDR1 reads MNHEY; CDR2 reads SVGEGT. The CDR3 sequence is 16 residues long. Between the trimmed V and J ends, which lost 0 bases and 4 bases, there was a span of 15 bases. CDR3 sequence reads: CASSYSSARPFYGYTF. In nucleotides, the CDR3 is TGTGCCAGCAGTTACTCGTCGGCACGACCCTTCTATGGCTACACCTTC.

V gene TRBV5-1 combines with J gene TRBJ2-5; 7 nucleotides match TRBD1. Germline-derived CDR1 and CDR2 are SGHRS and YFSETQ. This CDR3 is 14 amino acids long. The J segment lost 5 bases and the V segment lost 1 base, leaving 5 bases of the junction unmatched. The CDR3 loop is CASSLTGDWETQYF. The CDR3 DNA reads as TGCGCCAGCAGCTTGACAGGGGATTGGGAGACCCAGTACTTC.

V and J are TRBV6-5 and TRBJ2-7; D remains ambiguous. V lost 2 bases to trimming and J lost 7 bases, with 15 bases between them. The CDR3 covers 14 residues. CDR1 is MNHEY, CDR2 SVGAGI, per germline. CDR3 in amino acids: CASSYGRTVGEQYF. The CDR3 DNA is TGTGCCAGCAGTTACGGCAGGACGGTGGGGGAGCAGTACTTC.

CDR3 loop: CASRTSGEETQYF. DNA for the CDR3: TGTGCCAGCAGGACTAGCGGGGAAGAGACCCAGTACTTC. The chain joins TRBV6-5 to TRBJ2-5, with 11 bases matching TRBD2. The length of the CDR3 is 13 residues. J was trimmed by 3 bases and V by 6 bases; bases with no gene match: 0. The germline V gene encodes CDR1 MNHEY and CDR2 SVGAGI.

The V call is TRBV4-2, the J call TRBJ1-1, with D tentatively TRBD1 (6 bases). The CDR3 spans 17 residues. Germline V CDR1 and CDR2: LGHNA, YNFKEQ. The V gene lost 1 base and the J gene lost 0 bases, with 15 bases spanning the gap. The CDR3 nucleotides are TGTGCCAGCAGCCAAGTTGGGCAGGGGACAATGAACACTGAAGCTTTCTTT. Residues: CASSQVGQGTMNTEAFF.

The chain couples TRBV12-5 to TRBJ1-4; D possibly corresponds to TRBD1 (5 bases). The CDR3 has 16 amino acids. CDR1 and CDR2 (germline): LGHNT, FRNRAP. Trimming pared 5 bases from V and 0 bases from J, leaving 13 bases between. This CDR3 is CASGPHGTATNEKLFF. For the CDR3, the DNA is TGTGCTAGTGGTCCCCATGGGACTGCAACTAATGAAAAACTGTTTTTT. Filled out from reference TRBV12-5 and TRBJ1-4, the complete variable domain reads DARVTQTPRHKVTEMGQEVTMRCQPILGHNTVFWYRQTMMQGLELLAYFRNRAPLDDSGMPKDRFSAEMPDATLATLKIQPSEPRDSAVYFCASGPHGTATNEKLFFGSGTQLSVL.

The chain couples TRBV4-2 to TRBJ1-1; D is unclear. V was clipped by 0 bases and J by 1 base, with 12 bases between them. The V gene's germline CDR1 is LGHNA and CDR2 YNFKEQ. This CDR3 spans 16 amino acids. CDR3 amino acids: CASSQEPRPSNTEAFF. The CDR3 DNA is TGTGCCAGCAGCCAAGAGCCACGACCATCGAACACTGAAGCTTTCTTT.

The CDR3 coding sequence is TGCGCCAGCAGTCAAGGCAGGGGAAGAAAGAGGGGCACTGAAGCTTTCTTT. This gives the protein CASSQGRGRKRGTEAFF. This rearrangement joins TRBV23-1 to TRBJ1-1; the D gene is possibly TRBD1 (6 bases). TRBV23-1 is sorted into the ORF group, with uncertain function. The CDR3 covers 17 residues. The ends were cut back, 2 bases at V and 4 bases at J, with 20 bases in the middle.

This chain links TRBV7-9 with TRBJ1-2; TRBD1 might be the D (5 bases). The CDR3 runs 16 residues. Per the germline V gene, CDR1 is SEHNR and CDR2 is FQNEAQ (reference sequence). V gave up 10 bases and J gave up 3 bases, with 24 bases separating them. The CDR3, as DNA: TGTGCCATCCCATTTCGTGGGGGAGGGTCGGACTATGGCTACACCTTC. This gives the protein CAIPFRGGGSDYGYTF.

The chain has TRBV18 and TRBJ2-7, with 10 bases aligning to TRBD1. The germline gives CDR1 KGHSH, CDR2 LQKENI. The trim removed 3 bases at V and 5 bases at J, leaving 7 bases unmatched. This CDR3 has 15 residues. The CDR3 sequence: CASSPPGTGANEQYF. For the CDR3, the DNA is TGTGCCAGCTCACCCCCCGGGACAGGGGCCAACGAGCAGTACTTC.

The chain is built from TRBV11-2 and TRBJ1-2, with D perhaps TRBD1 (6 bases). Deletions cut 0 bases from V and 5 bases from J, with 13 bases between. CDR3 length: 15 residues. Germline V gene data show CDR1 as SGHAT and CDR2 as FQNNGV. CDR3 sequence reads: CASSLEPQGRYGYTF. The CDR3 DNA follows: TGTGCCAGCAGCTTAGAGCCACAGGGACGGTATGGCTACACCTTC. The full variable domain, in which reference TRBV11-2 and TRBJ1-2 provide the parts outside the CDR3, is EAGVAQSPRYKIIEKRQSVAFWCNPISGHATLYWYQQILGQGPKLLIQFQNNGVVDDSQLPKDRFSAERLKGVDSTLKIQPAKLEDSAVYLCASSLEPQGRYGYTFGSGTRLTVV.

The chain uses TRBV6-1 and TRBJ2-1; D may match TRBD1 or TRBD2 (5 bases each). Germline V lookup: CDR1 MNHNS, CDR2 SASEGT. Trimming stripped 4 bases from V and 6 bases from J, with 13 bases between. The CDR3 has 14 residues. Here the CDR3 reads CASSGLGTINEQFF. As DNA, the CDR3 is TGTGCCAGCAGTGGCCTCGGGACGATCAATGAGCAGTTCTTC.

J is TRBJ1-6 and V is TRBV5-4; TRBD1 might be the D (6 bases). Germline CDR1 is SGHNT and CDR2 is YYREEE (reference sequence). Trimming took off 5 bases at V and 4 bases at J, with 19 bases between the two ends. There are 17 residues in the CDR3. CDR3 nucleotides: TGTGCCAGCAGGTCAGGGGCCGACAAGAATTATAATTCACCCCTCCACTTT. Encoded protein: CASRSGADKNYNSPLHF.

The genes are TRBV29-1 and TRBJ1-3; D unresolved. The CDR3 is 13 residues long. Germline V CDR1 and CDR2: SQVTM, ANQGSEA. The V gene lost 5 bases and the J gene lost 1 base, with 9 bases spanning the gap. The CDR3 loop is CSVSEISGNTIYF. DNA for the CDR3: TGCAGCGTTTCAGAGATATCTGGAAACACCATATATTTT.

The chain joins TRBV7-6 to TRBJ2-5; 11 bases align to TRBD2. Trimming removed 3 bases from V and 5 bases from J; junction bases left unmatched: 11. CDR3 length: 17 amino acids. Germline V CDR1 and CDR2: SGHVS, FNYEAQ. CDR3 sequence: CASSFSGLAGGGETQYF. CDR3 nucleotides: TGTGCCAGCAGCTTCTCCGGCCTAGCGGGAGGTGGGGAGACCCAGTACTTC.